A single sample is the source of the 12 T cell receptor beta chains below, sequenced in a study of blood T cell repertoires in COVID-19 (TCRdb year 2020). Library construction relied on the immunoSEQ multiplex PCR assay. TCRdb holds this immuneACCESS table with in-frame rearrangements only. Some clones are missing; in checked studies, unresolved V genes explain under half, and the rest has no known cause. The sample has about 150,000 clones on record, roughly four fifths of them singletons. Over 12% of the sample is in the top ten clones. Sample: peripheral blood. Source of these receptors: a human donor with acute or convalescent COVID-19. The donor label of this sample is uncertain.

The CDR3 coding sequence is TGTGCCAGCACCCCCAGTAGTTACAGGAGTACTTCTGGAAACACCATATATTTT. It codes for CASTPSSYRSTSGNTIYF. V and J are TRBV21-1 and TRBJ1-3; TRBD1 was called by the table and not checked on the DNA. TRBV21-1 is marked as a pseudogene. The CDR3 has 18 amino acids.

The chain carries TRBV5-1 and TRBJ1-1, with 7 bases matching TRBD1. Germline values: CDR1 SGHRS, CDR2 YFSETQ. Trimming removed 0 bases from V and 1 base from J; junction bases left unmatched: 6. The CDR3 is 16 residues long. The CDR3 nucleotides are TGCGCCAGCAGCTTGGAGGGGGCAATTCGGAACACTGAAGCTTTCTTT. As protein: CASSLEGAIRNTEAFF.

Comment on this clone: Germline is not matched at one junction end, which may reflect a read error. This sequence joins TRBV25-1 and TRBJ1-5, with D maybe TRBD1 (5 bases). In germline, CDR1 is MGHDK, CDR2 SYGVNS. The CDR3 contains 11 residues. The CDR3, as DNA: TGCCGCAACAGGACAAATCAGCCCCAGCATTTT. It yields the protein CRNRTNQPQHF.

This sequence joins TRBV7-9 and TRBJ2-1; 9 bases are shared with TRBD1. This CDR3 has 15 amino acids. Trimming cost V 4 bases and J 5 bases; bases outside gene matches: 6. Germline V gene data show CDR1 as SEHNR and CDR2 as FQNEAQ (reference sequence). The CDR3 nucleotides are TGTGCCAGCAGCTCGTGGACAGGGGCCAACAATGAGCAGTTCTTC. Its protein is CASSSWTGANNEQFF.

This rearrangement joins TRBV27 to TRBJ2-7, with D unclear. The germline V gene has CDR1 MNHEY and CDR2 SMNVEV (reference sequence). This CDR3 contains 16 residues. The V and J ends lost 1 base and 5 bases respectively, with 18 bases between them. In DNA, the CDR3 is TGTGCCAGCAGTTTATATCCCAACGAGGCCTCACACGAGCAGTACTTC. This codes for CASSLYPNEASHEQYF.

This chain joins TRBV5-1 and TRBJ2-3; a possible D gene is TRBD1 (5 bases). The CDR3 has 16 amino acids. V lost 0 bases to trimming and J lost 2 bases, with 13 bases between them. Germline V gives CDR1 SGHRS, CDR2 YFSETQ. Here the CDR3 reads CASSLEKSGATDTQYF. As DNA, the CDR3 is TGCGCCAGCAGCTTGGAAAAATCTGGGGCCACAGATACGCAGTATTTT.

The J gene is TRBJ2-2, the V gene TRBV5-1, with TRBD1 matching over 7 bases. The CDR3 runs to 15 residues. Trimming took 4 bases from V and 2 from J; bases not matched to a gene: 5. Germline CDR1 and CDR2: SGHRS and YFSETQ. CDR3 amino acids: CASSNRDSNTGELFF. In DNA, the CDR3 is TGCGCCAGCAGCAACCGGGACAGCAACACCGGGGAGCTGTTTTTT.

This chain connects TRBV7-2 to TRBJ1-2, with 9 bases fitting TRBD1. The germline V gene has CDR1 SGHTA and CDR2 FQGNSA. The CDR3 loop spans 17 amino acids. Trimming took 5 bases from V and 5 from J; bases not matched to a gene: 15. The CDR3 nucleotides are TGTGCCAGCAGCCCGGACAGGGGAGGCCTTGGAGGGTATGGCTACACCTTC. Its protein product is CASSPDRGGLGGYGYTF.

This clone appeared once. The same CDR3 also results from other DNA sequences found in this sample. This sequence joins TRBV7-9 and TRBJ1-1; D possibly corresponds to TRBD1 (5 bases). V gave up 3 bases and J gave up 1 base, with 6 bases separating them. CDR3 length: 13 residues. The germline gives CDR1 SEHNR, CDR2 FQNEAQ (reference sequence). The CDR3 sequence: CASSLGQNTEAFF. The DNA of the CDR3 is TGTGCCAGCAGCTTGGGGCAGAACACTGAAGCTTTCTTT.

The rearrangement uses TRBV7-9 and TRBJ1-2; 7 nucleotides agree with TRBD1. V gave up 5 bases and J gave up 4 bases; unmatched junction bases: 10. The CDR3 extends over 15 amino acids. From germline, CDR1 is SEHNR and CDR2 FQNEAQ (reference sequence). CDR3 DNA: TGTGCCAGCAGCCCCCAGGGGGGACACACCTATGGCTACACCTTC. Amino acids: CASSPQGGHTYGYTF.

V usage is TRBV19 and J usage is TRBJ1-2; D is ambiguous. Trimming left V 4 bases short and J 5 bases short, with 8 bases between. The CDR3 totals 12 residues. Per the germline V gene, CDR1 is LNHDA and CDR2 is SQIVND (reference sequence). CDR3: CASSSTFYGYTF. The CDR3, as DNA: TGTGCCAGTAGTAGTACATTTTATGGCTACACCTTC.

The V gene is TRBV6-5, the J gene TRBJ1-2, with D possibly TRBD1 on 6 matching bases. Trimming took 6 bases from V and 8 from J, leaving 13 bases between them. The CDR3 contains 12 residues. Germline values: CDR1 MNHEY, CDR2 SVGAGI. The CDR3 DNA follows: TGTGCCAGCAGGAGGGGGGGGCAGGGCTACACCTTC. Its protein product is CASRRGGQGYTF.